The 19 T cell receptor beta chains below come from one sample, sequenced in a study of T cell clonotyping in hematopoietic cell transplantation. The protocol was immunoSEQ multiplex PCR, while the TCRdb copy is restricted to in-frame clones and leaves out a portion. Of approximately 9,100 clones in the sample, approximately 80% are singletons; the top ten hold more than 4%. Specimen: peripheral blood mononuclear cells, collected 180 days after allogeneic stem cell transplant. Receptors were obtained from a female patient aged 50 to 65 who had an allogeneic stem cell transplant from an unrelated donor, so the T cells may come from the graft donor. Some clones in this sample may be carry-over from other donors' samples.

This clone was observed a handful of times. The chain couples TRBV30 to TRBJ1-1, with D uncertain. V was shortened by 5 bases and J by 0 bases, with 4 bases between the two germline ends. CDR1 and CDR2 from the germline V gene are GTSNPN and SVGIG (reference sequence). The CDR3 sequence is 11 residues long. The CDR3 region has the DNA TGTGCCTGGTACCTGAACACTGAAGCTTTCTTT. This gives the protein CAWYLNTEAFF.

This clone was recorded once. The chain is built from TRBV4-3 and TRBJ1-5; D is uncertain. V was clipped by 0 bases and J by 9 bases, with 15 bases between them. Germline-derived CDR1 and CDR2 are LGHNA and YSLEER. The CDR3 covers 15 residues. The CDR3: CASSQDLQDHRPQHF. The CDR3 DNA reads as TGCGCCAGCAGCCAAGATTTGCAGGACCATAGGCCCCAGCATTTT.

This clone was seen a single time. The chain is built from TRBV30 and TRBJ1-2, with a tentative D call TRBD1 (6 bases). Per germline, CDR1 GTSNPN and CDR2 SVGIG (reference sequence). The V and J ends lost 8 bases and 6 bases respectively, with 19 bases between them. The CDR3 runs to 13 residues. The CDR3 bases are TGTGCCGGCAACAGGGAAGCTGTCGATGGCTACACCTTC. This gives the protein CAGNREAVDGYTF.

V is TRBV28 and J is TRBJ1-2; 9 positions agree with TRBD1. V was pared by 2 bases and J by 3 bases, with 7 bases of the junction left unmatched. The CDR3 is 16 amino acids. The germline gives CDR1 MDHEN, CDR2 SYDVKM. CDR3 protein: CASSLILGTGHYGYTF. Here the CDR3 DNA reads TGTGCCAGCAGTTTAATATTGGGGACAGGGCACTATGGCTACACCTTC.

The chain uses TRBV2 and TRBJ2-1; D is possibly TRBD1 (5 bases). CDR1 SNHLY and CDR2 FYNNEI come from the germline V gene. The CDR3 is 13 amino acids. V was clipped by 3 bases and J by 5 bases, with 8 bases between them. The CDR3 DNA sequence: TGTGCCAGCAGTGACCCCAGGGACAATGAGCAGTTCTTC. This encodes CASSDPRDNEQFF.

This chain links TRBV30 with TRBJ1-5; tentative D call: TRBD1 (6 bases). Germline V CDR1 and CDR2: GTSNPN, SVGIG (reference sequence). This CDR3 spans 12 amino acids. Trimming removed 2 bases from V and 7 bases from J, with 9 bases in between. CDR3 in DNA: TGTGCCTGGAGTCCAGGGGCCCAGCCCCAGCATTTT. Its translation is CAWSPGAQPQHF.

The rearrangement links TRBV7-9 to TRBJ2-3; TRBD1 matches 10 bases. V was pared by 2 bases and J by 6 bases, with 5 bases of the junction left unmatched. The CDR3 covers 15 residues. CDR1 SEHNR and CDR2 FQNEAQ come from the germline V gene (reference sequence). CDR3 coding DNA: TGTGCCAGCAGCTTAAGACAGGGGGCATGGGATACGCAGTATTTT. Its translation: CASSLRQGAWDTQYF.

The CDR3 spells CASSLDRVTEAFF. Here the CDR3 DNA reads TGTGCCAGCAGCTTAGATAGGGTAACTGAAGCTTTCTTT. The chain joins TRBV7-2 to TRBJ1-1, with no clear D. V was pared by 1 base and J by 5 bases, with 8 bases between. This CDR3 is built from 13 residues. From germline, CDR1 is SGHTA and CDR2 FQGNSA.

This clone was detected only a few times. The chain recombines TRBV7-2 with TRBJ2-2; TRBD2 matches at 8 bases. This CDR3 comprises 16 residues. V was pared by 8 bases and J by 1 base, with 9 bases of the junction left unmatched. The V gene's germline CDR1 is SGHTA and CDR2 FQGNSA. The CDR3 is CASLGGTSGNTGELFF. CDR3 nucleotide sequence: TGTGCCAGCCTGGGGGGAACTAGCGGGAACACCGGGGAGCTGTTTTTT.

This clone was detected a few times. At one end the junction does not follow the germline gene, possibly because of a read error. The chain links TRBV2 to TRBJ1-4; D is unresolved. The CDR3 runs to 10 residues. CDR1 SNHLY and CDR2 FYNNEI come from the germline V gene. The CDR3 region has the DNA TGTGCGAGCATACGGGAAAAACTGTTTTTT. It yields the protein CASIREKLFF. The variable domain in full, completed from reference TRBV2 and TRBJ1-4, reads EPEVTQTPSHQVTQMGQEVILRCVPISNHLYFYWYRQILGQKVEFLVSFYNNEISEKSEIFDDQFSVERPDGSNFTLKIRSTKLEDSAMYFCASIREKLFFGSGTQLSVL.

The chain combines TRBV25-1 with TRBJ1-3; D gene ambiguous. There are 16 residues in the CDR3. V lost 6 bases and J 0 bases, leaving 15 bases between the germline ends. From germline, CDR1 is MGHDK and CDR2 SYGVNS. CDR3 in DNA: TGTGCCAGCAGCGGAATTTGGACGATCTCTGGAAACACCATATATTTT. It yields the protein CASSGIWTISGNTIYF.

J is TRBJ1-2 and V is TRBV27; possible D gene TRBD1, 5 bases. The CDR3 contains 12 residues. CDR1 and CDR2 from the germline V gene are MNHEY and SMNVEV (reference sequence). The germline V and J ends were trimmed by 8 bases and 2 bases, with 9 bases remaining between them. The CDR3 DNA reads TGTGCCAGCGGGGCCGGAAACTATGGCTACACCTTC. This encodes CASGAGNYGYTF.

This clone was seen a few times. The chain uses TRBV7-6 and TRBJ2-7; D ambiguous. This CDR3 region has 14 residues. V lost 5 bases to trimming and J lost 3 bases, with 14 bases between them. The germline CDR1 and CDR2 sequences are SGHVS and FNYEAQ. The CDR3 here is CASSGPTSNYEQYF. DNA for the CDR3: TGTGCCAGCAGCGGACCCACCTCGAACTACGAGCAGTACTTC.

This clone has just a few counts. J is TRBJ1-5 and V is TRBV5-1; no clear D gene. The length of the CDR3 is 16 residues. CDR1 SGHRS and CDR2 YFSETQ come from the germline V gene. The ends were cut back, 1 base at V and 1 base at J, with 12 bases in the middle. The CDR3 loop is CASSLPGRFSNQPQHF. CDR3 bases: TGCGCCAGCAGCTTGCCAGGCCGTTTCAGCAATCAGCCCCAGCATTTT.

As concerns this clone: This CDR3 is missing its conserved last phenylalanine or tryptophan, likely due to a read error. The rearrangement joins TRBV7-6 to TRBJ2-7; 10 nucleotides match TRBD2. V was clipped by 0 bases and J by 5 bases; unmatched bases: 7. Germline CDR1 reads SGHVS; CDR2 reads FNYEAQ. The CDR3 totals 16 residues. The CDR3 DNA reads TGTGCCAGCAGCTTAGCGCGAGCGGGGGGGCGCCACGAGCAGTACTCC. Translation: CASSLARAGGRHEQYS.

The count of this clone is one. This chain joins TRBV5-4 and TRBJ1-1; maybe TRBD1 (5 bases). This CDR3 has 15 amino acids. The V gene lost 1 base and the J gene lost 6 bases, with 16 bases spanning the gap. Germline values: CDR1 SGHNT, CDR2 YYREEE (reference sequence). CDR3 region: CASSLIGAKSAEAFF. In DNA, the CDR3 is TGTGCCAGCAGCTTGATCGGGGCGAAGAGCGCTGAAGCTTTCTTT.

The V call is TRBV6-4, the J call TRBJ2-3, with D possibly being TRBD2 (6 bases). Germline V gene lookup returns CDR1 MRHNA and CDR2 SNTAGT. This CDR3 spans 14 amino acids. Trimming removed 0 bases at V and 8 bases at J, with 12 bases between. The CDR3 loop reads CASSDSDGSGTQYF. CDR3 DNA: TGTGCCAGCAGTGACTCGGACGGGAGTGGTACGCAGTATTTT.

The rearrangement joins TRBV2 to TRBJ2-7, with D perhaps TRBD1 (6 bases). V dropped 9 bases and J dropped 3 bases, with 12 bases sitting between them. Germline V gene sequence: CDR1 SNHLY, CDR2 FYNNEI. The CDR3 sequence is 12 residues long. This CDR3 is CASCRDNYEQYF. The DNA for the CDR3 is TGTGCCAGTTGCCGGGACAACTACGAGCAGTACTTC.

This clone was counted between two and nine times. Different DNA sequences within this sample yield the same CDR3. The V and J genes are TRBV10-3 and TRBJ1-2, with D uncertain. In germline, CDR1 is ENHRY, CDR2 SYGVKD. The CDR3 covers 12 residues. Trimming shortened V by 6 bases and J by 1 base, and 6 bases separated the two germline ends. The chain's CDR3 is CAISEGNYGYTF. Written as DNA, the CDR3 is TGTGCCATCAGCGAGGGTAACTATGGCTACACCTTC.